This T cell receptor beta chain was observed in a study of beta chain features in type 1 diabetes. Expressed TCRB transcripts were sequenced because the isolated RNA had all been reverse transcribed beforehand. TCRdb's copy holds only in-frame clones and misses some; the assay was immunoSEQ multiplex PCR. Among hundreds of thousands of clones, 13% were seen once, and the ten largest hold approximately 0.021%. This clone was observed a few times. Its antigen is still unknown. One heparinised draw, averaging around 120 mL, was taken per donor. Sorting of CD4+ naive, central memory, regulatory and stem cell-like memory cells was performed via CD45RO/CCR7/CD25/CD127/CD95/CD27. General observations from the study: PCR might show a preference for shorter templates, equally across patients and controls. Patients' naive, central memory and regulatory TCRB repertoires appeared more alike than those of healthy donors. Type 1 diabetes patients showed a moderate but significant shortening of TCRB CDR3s in all four CD4+ subsets.

The sequencing input was naive CD4+ T cells from blood. This clonotype originated in a man aged 18 to 29 with type 1 diabetes.

The CDR3 protein is CASSLRGTGGYEQYF. The CDR3 bases are TGTGCCAGCAGCCTTCGAGGGACAGGGGGCTACGAGCAGTACTTC. V is TRBV27 and J is TRBJ2-7, with 11 bases identical to TRBD1. Germline V gene data show CDR1 as MNHEY and CDR2 as SMNVEV (reference sequence). Germline trimming cut 6 bases from V and 3 bases from J; bases unmatched to any gene: 7. CDR3 size: 15 residues.